This T cell receptor beta chain was obtained from a study of T cells expressing NK-cell markers. The study's findings and limits: In more than five donors, dominant CD3+CD56+NKG2C+ clones formed roughly 1.0-7.5% of CD8+ cells.

Notes on this clonotype: The antigen remains unidentified.

One entry per CDR3 protein, without DNA, is what TCRdb gives after re-calling the 5' RACE reads. This sample's clone table lists some 300,000 distinct CDR3 sequences. This CDR3 comprises 15 residues. This TCR was recovered from a man aged 18 to 29 in good health. The sample was blood T cells: a sorted CD56 or NKG2C T cell subset, CD4+ or CD8+ T cells, or bulk PBMC T cells (not recorded which). The chain has TRBV12-3 or TRBV12-4 and TRBJ2-7; TCRdb outputs TRBD1, but without DNA this stays unchecked. The CDR3 loop reads CASSLRRGKSYEQYF.